Listed below are T cell receptor beta chains from one sample, sequenced in a study of neurological immune-mediated disorders. TCRdb reanalysed the 5' RACE reads using MiXCR and keeps one entry per CDR3 protein. The table shows about 50,000 distinct CDR3 sequences, with approximately 10% occurring only once. Sequences were obtained from PBMCs. These receptors all come from a man aged 65-85 years with HTLV-1-associated myelopathy (HAM/TSP). Both conserved end residues are part of each CDR3. The D gene is left open where the match is weak. Rows may omit the clone size; those that give it use once, few, many or a size class.

j_call: TRBJ2-1
clone_size: many
v_call: TRBV6-2/TRBV6-3
d_call: TRBD2
cdr3_aa: CASQVAGYNEQFF
cdr3_nt: TGTGCCAGCCAGGTAGCGGGCTACAATGAGCAGTTCTTC

j_call: TRBJ1-2
clone_size: many
v_call: TRBV20-1
d_call: TRBD1
cdr3_aa: CSLRTGSYGYTF
cdr3_nt: TGCAGCCTTAGGACAGGCTCCTATGGCTACACCTTC

j_call: TRBJ1-4
clone_size: many
v_call: TRBV7-9
d_call: NA
cdr3_aa: CASSLAEGEMFF
cdr3_nt: TGTGCCAGCAGCTTAGCGGAGGGAGAGATGTTTTTT

j_call: TRBJ2-3
clone_size: many
v_call: TRBV5-8
d_call: NA
cdr3_aa: CASSSAGGYTDTQYF
cdr3_nt: TGTGCCAGCAGCTCTGCTGGGGGCTACACAGATACGCAGTATTTT

j_call: TRBJ1-2
clone_size: many
v_call: TRBV5-1
d_call: TRBD1
cdr3_aa: CASSRGQGQSTF
cdr3_nt: TGCGCCAGCAGCCGGGGACAGGGGCAGAGCACCTTC

j_call: TRBJ2-2
clone_size: many
v_call: TRBV7-3
d_call: NA
cdr3_aa: CASRLYPNTGELFF
cdr3_nt: TGTGCCAGCAGGCTTTACCCGAACACCGGGGAGCTGTTTTTT

j_call: TRBJ2-5
clone_size: few
v_call: TRBV21-1
d_call: NA
cdr3_aa: CASSKWTSGKWQETQYF
cdr3_nt: TGTGCCAGCAGCAAATGGACTAGCGGGAAGTGGCAAGAGACCCAGTACTTC

j_call: TRBJ2-2
clone_size: many
v_call: TRBV20-1
d_call: NA
cdr3_aa: CSAPGGLAELFF
cdr3_nt: TGCAGTGCTCCCGGAGGACTCGCGGAGCTGTTTTTT

j_call: TRBJ2-7
clone_size: many
v_call: TRBV12-3/TRBV12-4
d_call: NA
cdr3_aa: CASSLSSRGGDYEQYF
cdr3_nt: TGTGCCAGCAGTTTATCCTCGAGGGGCGGGGACTACGAGCAGTACTTC

j_call: TRBJ2-7
clone_size: NA
v_call: TRBV12-2
d_call: NA
cdr3_aa: CASRFRERLYEQYF
cdr3_nt: TGTGCAAGTCGCTTCAGAGAGAGGCTTTACGAGCAGTACTTC

j_call: TRBJ1-1
clone_size: many
v_call: TRBV20-1
d_call: NA
cdr3_aa: CSAYQGRTEAFF
cdr3_nt: TGCAGTGCTTACCAGGGGCGGACTGAAGCTTTCTTT

j_call: TRBJ2-1
clone_size: many
v_call: TRBV9
d_call: TRBD2
cdr3_aa: CASSPGTSGSVQFF
cdr3_nt: TGTGCCAGCAGCCCCGGGACTAGCGGTTCAGTGCAGTTCTTC

j_call: TRBJ1-5
clone_size: few
v_call: TRBV6-5
d_call: NA
cdr3_aa: CASSGVSNQPQHF
cdr3_nt: TGTGCCAGCAGTGGGGTTAGCAATCAGCCCCAGCATTTT

j_call: TRBJ2-3
clone_size: many
v_call: TRBV9
d_call: TRBD2
cdr3_aa: CASSEMTSGTDTQYF
cdr3_nt: TGTGCCAGCAGCGAAATGACTAGCGGTACAGATACGCAGTATTTT

j_call: TRBJ2-5
clone_size: many
v_call: TRBV15
d_call: NA
cdr3_aa: CATSRRDGEETQYF
cdr3_nt: TGTGCCACCAGCCGTAGGGACGGCGAAGAGACCCAGTACTTC

j_call: TRBJ2-2
clone_size: many
v_call: TRBV12-3/TRBV12-4
d_call: NA
cdr3_aa: CASSPGQTTGELFF
cdr3_nt: TGTGCCAGCAGCCCGGGACAAACCACCGGGGAGCTGTTTTTT

j_call: TRBJ2-7
clone_size: many
v_call: TRBV20-1
d_call: TRBD2
cdr3_aa: CSAAPWREAYEQYF
cdr3_nt: TGCAGTGCTGCGCCCTGGCGGGAGGCCTACGAGCAGTACTTC